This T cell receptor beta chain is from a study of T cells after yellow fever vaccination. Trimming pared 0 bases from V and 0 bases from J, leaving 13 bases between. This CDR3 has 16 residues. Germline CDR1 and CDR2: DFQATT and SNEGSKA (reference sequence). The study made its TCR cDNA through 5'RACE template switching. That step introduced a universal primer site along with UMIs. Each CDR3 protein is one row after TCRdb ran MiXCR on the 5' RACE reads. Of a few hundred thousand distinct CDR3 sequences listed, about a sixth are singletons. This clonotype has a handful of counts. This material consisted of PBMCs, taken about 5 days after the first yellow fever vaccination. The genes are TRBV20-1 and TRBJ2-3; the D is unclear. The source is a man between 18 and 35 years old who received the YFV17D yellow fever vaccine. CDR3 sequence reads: CSARDATRASTDTQYF. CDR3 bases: TGCAGTGCTAGAGACGCTACCCGTGCTAGCACAGATACGCAGTATTTT.